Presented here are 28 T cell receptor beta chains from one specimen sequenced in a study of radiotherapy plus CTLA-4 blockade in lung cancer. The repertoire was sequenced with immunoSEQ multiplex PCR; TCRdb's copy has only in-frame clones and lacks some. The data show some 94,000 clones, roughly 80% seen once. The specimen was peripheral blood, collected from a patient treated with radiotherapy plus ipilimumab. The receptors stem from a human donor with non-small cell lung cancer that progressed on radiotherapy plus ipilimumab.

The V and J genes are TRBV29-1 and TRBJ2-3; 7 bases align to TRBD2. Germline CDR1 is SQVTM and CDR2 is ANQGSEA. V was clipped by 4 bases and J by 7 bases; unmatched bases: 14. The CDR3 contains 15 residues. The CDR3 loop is CSVAALSAGVNTQYF. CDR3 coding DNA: TGCAGCGTTGCGGCCCTCTCTGCGGGAGTCAATACGCAGTATTTT.

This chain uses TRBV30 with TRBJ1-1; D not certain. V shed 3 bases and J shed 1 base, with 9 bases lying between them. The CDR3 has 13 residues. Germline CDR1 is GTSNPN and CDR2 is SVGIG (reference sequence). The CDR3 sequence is CAWRTHKNTEAFF. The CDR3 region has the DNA TGTGCCTGGAGGACACATAAGAACACTGAAGCTTTCTTT. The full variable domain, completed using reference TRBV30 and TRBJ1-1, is SQTIHQWPATLVQPVGSPLSLECTVEGTSNPNLYWYRQAAGRGLQLLFYSVGIGQISSEVPQNLSASRPQDRQFILSSKKLLLSDSGFYLCAWRTHKNTEAFFGQGTRLTVV.

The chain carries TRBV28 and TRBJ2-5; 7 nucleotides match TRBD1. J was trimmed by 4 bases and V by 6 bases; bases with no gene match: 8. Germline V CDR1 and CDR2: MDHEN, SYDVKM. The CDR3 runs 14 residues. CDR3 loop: CASRSTGDGETQYF. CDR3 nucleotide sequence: TGTGCCAGCAGGTCCACAGGGGATGGAGAGACCCAGTACTTC.

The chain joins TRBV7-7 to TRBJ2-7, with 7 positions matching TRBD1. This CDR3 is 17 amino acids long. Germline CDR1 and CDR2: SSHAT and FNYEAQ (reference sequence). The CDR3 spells CASSLEIKPQGHYEQYV. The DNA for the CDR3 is TGTGCTAGCAGCTTAGAAATTAAACCACAGGGGCACTACGAGCAGTACGTC.

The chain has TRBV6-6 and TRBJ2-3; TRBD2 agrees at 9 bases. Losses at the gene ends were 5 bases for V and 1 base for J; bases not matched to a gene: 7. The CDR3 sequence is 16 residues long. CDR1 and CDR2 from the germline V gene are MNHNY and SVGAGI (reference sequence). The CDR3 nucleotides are TGTGCCAGCAGTGCGGGGGGGATCGTTCGCACAGATACGCAGTATTTT. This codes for CASSAGGIVRTDTQYF.

In DNA form, the CDR3 reads TGCGCCAGCAGCTCGGGACAGGGGAACTATGGCTACACCTTC. It translates to CASSSGQGNYGYTF. The rearrangement uses TRBV5-1 and TRBJ1-2; 10 positions agree with TRBD1. The CDR3 has 14 amino acids. V was clipped by 3 bases and J by 2 bases; unmatched bases: 1. Looked up from germline, CDR1 is SGHRS and CDR2 is YFSETQ. Together with reference TRBV5-1 and TRBJ1-2, the CDR3 gives the full variable domain: KAGVTQTPRYLIKTRGQQVTLSCSPISGHRSVSWYQQTPGQGLQFLFEYFSETQRNKGNFPGRFSGRQFSNSRSEMNVSTLELGDSALYLCASSSGQGNYGYTFGSGTRLTVV.

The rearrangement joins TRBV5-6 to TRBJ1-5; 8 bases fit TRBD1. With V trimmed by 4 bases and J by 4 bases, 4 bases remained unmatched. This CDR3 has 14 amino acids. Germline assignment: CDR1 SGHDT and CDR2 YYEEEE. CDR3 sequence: CASSETGENQPQHF. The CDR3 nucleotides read TGTGCCAGCAGCGAGACAGGGGAAAATCAGCCCCAGCATTTT.

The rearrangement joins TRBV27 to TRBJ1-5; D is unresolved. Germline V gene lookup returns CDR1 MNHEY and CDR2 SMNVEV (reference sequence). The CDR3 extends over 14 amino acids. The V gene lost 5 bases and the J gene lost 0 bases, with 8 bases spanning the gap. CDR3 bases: TGTGCCAGCAGTCGGCAGCTTAGCAATCAGCCCCAGCATTTT. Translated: CASSRQLSNQPQHF.

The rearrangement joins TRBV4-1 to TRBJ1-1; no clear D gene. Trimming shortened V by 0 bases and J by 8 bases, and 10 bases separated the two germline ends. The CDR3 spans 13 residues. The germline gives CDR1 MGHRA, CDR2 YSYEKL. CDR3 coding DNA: TGCGCCAGCAGCCAAGATCGTTCTTCCGAAGCTTTCTTT. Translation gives CASSQDRSSEAFF.

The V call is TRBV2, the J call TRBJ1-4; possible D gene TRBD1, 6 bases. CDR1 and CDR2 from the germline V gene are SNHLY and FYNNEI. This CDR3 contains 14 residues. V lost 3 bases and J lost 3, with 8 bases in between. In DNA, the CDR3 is TGTGCCAGCAGTGAGACAGGCCCTAATGAAAAACTGTTTTTT. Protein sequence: CASSETGPNEKLFF.

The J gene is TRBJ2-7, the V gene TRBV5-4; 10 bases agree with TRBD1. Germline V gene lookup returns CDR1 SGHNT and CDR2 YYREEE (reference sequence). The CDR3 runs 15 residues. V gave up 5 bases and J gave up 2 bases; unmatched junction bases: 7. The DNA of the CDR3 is TGTGCCAGCAGTCCCGGGACAGGGGTCGCCTACGAGCAGTACGTC. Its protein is CASSPGTGVAYEQYV.

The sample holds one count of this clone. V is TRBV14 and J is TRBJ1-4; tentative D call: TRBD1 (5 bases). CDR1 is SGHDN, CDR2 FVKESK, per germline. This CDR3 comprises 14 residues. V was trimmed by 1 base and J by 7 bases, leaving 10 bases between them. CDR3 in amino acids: CASSQVRGSEKLFF. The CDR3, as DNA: TGTGCCAGCAGCCAAGTAAGGGGTAGTGAAAAACTGTTTTTT.

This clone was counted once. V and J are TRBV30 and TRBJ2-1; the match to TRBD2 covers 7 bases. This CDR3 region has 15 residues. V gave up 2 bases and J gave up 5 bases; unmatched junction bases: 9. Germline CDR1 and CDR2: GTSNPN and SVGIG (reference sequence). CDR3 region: CAWSPLAGSHNEQFF. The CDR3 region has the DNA TGTGCCTGGAGTCCTTTAGCGGGTTCTCACAATGAGCAGTTCTTC.

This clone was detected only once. The CDR3 loop is CASSPPQTGTLAREQYF. CDR3 nucleotides: TGTGCCAGCTCACCACCTCAAACCGGGACACTAGCTCGGGAGCAGTACTTC. The chain has TRBV18 and TRBJ2-7; D possibly uses TRBD1 or TRBD2 (6 bases each). Germline V gene sequence: CDR1 KGHSH, CDR2 LQKENI. This CDR3 is built from 17 residues. The germline V and J ends were trimmed by 0 bases and 7 bases, with 22 bases remaining between them.

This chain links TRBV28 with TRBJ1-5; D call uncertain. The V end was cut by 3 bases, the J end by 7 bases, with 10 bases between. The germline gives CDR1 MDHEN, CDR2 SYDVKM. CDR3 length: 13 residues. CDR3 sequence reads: CASSFSVVQPQHF. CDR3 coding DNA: TGTGCCAGCAGTTTCTCTGTTGTCCAGCCCCAGCATTTT.

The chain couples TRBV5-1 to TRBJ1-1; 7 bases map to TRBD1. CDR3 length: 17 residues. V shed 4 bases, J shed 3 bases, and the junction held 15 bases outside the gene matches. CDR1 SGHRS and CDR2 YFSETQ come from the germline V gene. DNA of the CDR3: TGCGCCAGCAGCCCGGTTCGACAGGGACCTTGGGACACTGAAGCTTTCTTT. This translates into CASSPVRQGPWDTEAFF.

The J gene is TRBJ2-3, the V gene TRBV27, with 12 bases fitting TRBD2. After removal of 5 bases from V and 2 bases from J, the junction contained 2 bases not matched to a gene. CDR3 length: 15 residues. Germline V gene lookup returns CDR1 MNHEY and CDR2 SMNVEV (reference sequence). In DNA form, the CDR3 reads TGTGCCAGCAGTCGACTAGCGGGAGACACAGATACGCAGTATTTT. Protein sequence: CASSRLAGDTDTQYF.

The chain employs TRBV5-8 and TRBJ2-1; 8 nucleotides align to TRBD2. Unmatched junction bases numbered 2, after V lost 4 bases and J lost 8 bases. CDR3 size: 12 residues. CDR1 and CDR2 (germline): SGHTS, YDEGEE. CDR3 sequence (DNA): TGTGCCAGCAGCAAAGCGGGAGATGAGCAGTTCTTC. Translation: CASSKAGDEQFF.

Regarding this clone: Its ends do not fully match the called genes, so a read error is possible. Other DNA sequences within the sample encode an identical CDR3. Here the CDR3 DNA reads TGTGCCAGCACCATGACGGGTCGGAACTCTGGGAACACCATATATTTT. This codes for CASTMTGRNSGNTIYF. The V call is TRBV5-6, the J call TRBJ1-3; D is undetermined. The CDR3 extends over 16 amino acids. Germline lookup yields CDR1 SGHDT and CDR2 YYEEEE.

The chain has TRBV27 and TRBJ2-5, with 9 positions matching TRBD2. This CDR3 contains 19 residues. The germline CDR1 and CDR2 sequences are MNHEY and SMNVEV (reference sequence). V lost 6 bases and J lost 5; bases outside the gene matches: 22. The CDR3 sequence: CASRGAGFAGGPFEETQYF. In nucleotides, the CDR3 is TGTGCCAGCAGGGGGGCGGGGTTTGCGGGAGGGCCATTTGAGGAGACCCAGTACTTC.

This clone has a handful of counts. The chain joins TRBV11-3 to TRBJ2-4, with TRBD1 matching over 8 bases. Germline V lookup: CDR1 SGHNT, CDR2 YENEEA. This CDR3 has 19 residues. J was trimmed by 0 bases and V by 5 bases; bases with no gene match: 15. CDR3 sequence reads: CASSPRTGPGPLAKNIQYF. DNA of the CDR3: TGTGCCAGCAGCCCGCGGACAGGGCCGGGCCCTCTAGCCAAAAACATTCAGTACTTC.

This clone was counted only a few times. CDR3 DNA: TGTGCCAGCAGTTTAAGGCAGGACTCCTACAATGAGCAGTTCTTC. This sequence encodes CASSLRQDSYNEQFF. This rearrangement joins TRBV28 to TRBJ2-1; D gene ambiguous. Germline CDR1 is MDHEN and CDR2 is SYDVKM. The CDR3 length is 15 residues. V lost 2 bases and J 0 bases, leaving 8 bases between the germline ends.

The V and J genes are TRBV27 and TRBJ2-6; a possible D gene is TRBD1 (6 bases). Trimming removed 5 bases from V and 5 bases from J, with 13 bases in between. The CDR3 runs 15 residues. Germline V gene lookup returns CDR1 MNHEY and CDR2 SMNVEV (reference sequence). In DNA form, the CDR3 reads TGTGCCAGCAGTAGGCAAACAGGGAGGGCCAACGTCCTGACTTTC. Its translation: CASSRQTGRANVLTF.

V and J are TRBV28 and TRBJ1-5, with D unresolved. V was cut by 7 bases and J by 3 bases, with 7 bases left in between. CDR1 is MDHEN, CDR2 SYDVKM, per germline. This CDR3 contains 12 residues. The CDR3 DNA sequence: TGTGCCAGCACCCAACTCAATCAGCCCCAGCATTTT. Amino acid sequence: CASTQLNQPQHF.

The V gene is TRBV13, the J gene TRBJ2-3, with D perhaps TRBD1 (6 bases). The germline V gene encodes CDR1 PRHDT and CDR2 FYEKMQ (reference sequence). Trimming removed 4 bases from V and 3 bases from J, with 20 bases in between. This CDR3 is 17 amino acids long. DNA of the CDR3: TGTGCCAGCAGCTCCCCGCCCGGGTTTAGGGGGACAGATACGCAGTATTTT. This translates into CASSSPPGFRGTDTQYF.

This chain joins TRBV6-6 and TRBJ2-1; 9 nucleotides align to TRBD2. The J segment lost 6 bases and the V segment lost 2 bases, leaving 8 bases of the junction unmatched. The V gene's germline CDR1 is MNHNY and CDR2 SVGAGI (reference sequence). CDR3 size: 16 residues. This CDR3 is CASSYPRREGGNEQFF. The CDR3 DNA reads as TGTGCCAGCAGTTACCCCCGGCGGGAGGGTGGCAATGAGCAGTTCTTC.

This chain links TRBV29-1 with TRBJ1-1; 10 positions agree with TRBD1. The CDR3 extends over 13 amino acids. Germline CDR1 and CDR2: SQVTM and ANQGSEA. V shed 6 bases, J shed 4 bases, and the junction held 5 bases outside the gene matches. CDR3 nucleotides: TGCAGCGTCTGGGGACAGGGGAGCACTGAAGCTTTCTTT. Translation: CSVWGQGSTEAFF.

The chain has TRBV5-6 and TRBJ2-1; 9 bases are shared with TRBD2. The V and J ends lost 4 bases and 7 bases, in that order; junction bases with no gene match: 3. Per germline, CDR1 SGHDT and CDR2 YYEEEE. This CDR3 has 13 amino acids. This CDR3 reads CASSHLAGNEQFF. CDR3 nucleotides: TGTGCCAGCAGCCATCTAGCGGGGAATGAGCAGTTCTTC.